This entry lists 21 T cell receptor beta chains sequenced from one sample in a study of blood T cell repertoires in COVID-19. This table comes from immunoSEQ multiplex PCR, and its TCRdb copy is limited to in-frame clones, with some not included. The repertoire holds 350,000 to 450,000 clones, with around nine tenths as singletons. The sample consisted of PBMCs or T cells enriched from blood (not recorded which). The receptors were sampled from a woman aged 18-35 years who had been exposed to COVID-19.

Notes on this clone: Additional DNA sequences in this sample encode the identical CDR3. The chain recombines TRBV18 with TRBJ2-7, with 7 bases fitting TRBD1. Per the germline V gene, CDR1 is KGHSH and CDR2 is LQKENI. The CDR3 has 14 amino acids. The junction had 1 base not matched to a gene; V was cut back by 1 base and J by 1 base. The CDR3 spells CASSPRDSSYEQYF. Here the CDR3 DNA reads TGTGCCAGCTCACCACGGGACAGTTCCTACGAGCAGTACTTC.

The rearrangement links TRBV6-5 to TRBJ2-2; D perhaps matches TRBD1 (5 bases). V was pared by 2 bases and J by 8 bases, with 15 bases between. Per germline, CDR1 MNHEY and CDR2 SVGAGI. The CDR3 runs to 15 residues. Written as DNA, the CDR3 is TGTGCCAGCAGTTACGGGCCAAGAAAGGGGGGGGAGCTGTTTTTT. It specifies CASSYGPRKGGELFF.

V gene TRBV6-1 combines with J gene TRBJ2-1; 9 bases fit TRBD2. CDR1 is MNHNS and CDR2 is SASEGT in the germline V gene. The CDR3 is made up of 14 amino acids. The V gene end was trimmed by 3 bases and the J gene end by 9 bases; junction bases not matched to a gene: 6. Here the CDR3 DNA reads TGTGCCAGCAGTGAGGGACTAGCCCAGCTTGAGCAGTTCTTC. The encoded protein is CASSEGLAQLEQFF.

This clone was detected only a few times. The chain combines TRBV18 with TRBJ2-7; 11 bases agree with TRBD2. This CDR3 has 15 residues. V trimming: 2 bases; J trimming: 5 bases; junction bases outside the gene matches: 5. Germline V gives CDR1 KGHSH, CDR2 LQKENI. CDR3 in DNA: TGTGCCAGCTCACCATCGACTAGCGGGGACCACGAGCAGTACTTC. Its protein is CASSPSTSGDHEQYF. The full variable domain, in which reference TRBV18 and TRBJ2-7 provide the parts outside the CDR3, is NAGVMQNPRHLVRRRGQEARLRCSPMKGHSHVYWYRQLPEEGLKFMVYLQKENIIDESGMPKERFSAEFPKEGPSILRIQQVVRGDSAAYFCASSPSTSGDHEQYFGPGTRLTVT.

The V gene is TRBV7-2, the J gene TRBJ2-1, with 8 bases that match TRBD2. Germline loops: CDR1 SGHTA, CDR2 FQGNSA. The CDR3 runs to 13 residues. Losses at the gene ends were 3 bases for V and 10 bases for J; bases not matched to a gene: 5. In nucleotides, the CDR3 is TGTGCCAGCAGCTTTCTGGAGCGGGAGGAGCAGTTCTTC. It encodes CASSFLEREEQFF.

The rearrangement links TRBV4-2 to TRBJ1-4; a weak D match, TRBD1 (5 bases). CDR1 LGHNA and CDR2 YNFKEQ come from the germline V gene. This CDR3 is 15 amino acids long. The V gene lost 0 bases and the J gene lost 10 bases, with 15 bases spanning the gap. CDR3 region: CASSQDLYRQGKLFF. The CDR3 coding sequence is TGTGCCAGCAGCCAAGATCTGTACCGGCAGGGAAAACTGTTTTTT.

The chain uses TRBV5-5 and TRBJ1-2, with D unresolved. This CDR3 is built from 15 residues. Trimming removed 4 bases at V and 7 bases at J, with 20 bases between. Germline assignment: CDR1 SGHKS and CDR2 YYEKEE (reference sequence). CDR3 region: CASSTWTDPRSGYTF. In DNA form, the CDR3 reads TGTGCCAGCAGCACCTGGACTGACCCGAGATCTGGCTACACCTTC.

This clone was recorded only once. This rearrangement joins TRBV7-2 to TRBJ2-7, with D possibly TRBD1 on 6 matching bases. The V gene lost 5 bases and the J gene lost 0 bases, with 14 bases spanning the gap. The CDR3 covers 15 residues. From germline, CDR1 is SGHTA and CDR2 FQGNSA. The CDR3 protein is CASSRQWGPSYEQYF. The CDR3 DNA reads TGTGCCAGCAGCCGGCAATGGGGGCCCTCCTACGAGCAGTACTTC. Drawing the rest from reference TRBV7-2 and TRBJ2-7, the complete variable domain is GAGVSQSPSNKVTEKGKDVELRCDPISGHTALYWYRQSLGQGLEFLIYFQGNSAPDKSGLPSDRFSAERTGGSVSTLTIQRTQQEDSAVYLCASSRQWGPSYEQYFGPGTRLTVT.

The gene calls are TRBV4-1 and TRBJ1-2, with D unclear. The CDR3 is 14 residues long. Germline CDR1 is MGHRA and CDR2 is YSYEKL. Trimming took 1 base from V and 4 from J, leaving 10 bases between them. CDR3 nucleotides: TGCGCCAGCAGCCAAGGTTGGGAGATCTATGGCTACACCTTC. Amino acid sequence: CASSQGWEIYGYTF.

The V gene is TRBV19, the J gene TRBJ2-1, with 10 bases identical to TRBD1. Germline values: CDR1 LNHDA, CDR2 SQIVND (reference sequence). CDR3 length: 15 amino acids. With 6 bases clipped from V and 2 bases from J, the junction kept 4 bases outside the gene matches. The DNA of the CDR3 is TGTGCCAGTAGGGAAGACAGGGGGCCCTACAATGAGCAGTTCTTC. Residues: CASREDRGPYNEQFF.

The rearrangement joins TRBV12-5 to TRBJ2-1; 7 positions agree with TRBD1. The CDR3 spans 14 residues. With V trimmed by 6 bases and J by 7 bases, 9 bases remained unmatched. CDR1 is LGHNT and CDR2 is FRNRAP in the germline V gene. CDR3 amino acids: CASGLTGLDNEQFF. The DNA of the CDR3 is TGTGCTAGTGGCCTGACAGGGTTAGATAATGAGCAGTTCTTC.

V usage is TRBV14 and J usage is TRBJ1-2; 10 positions agree with TRBD1. The V segment lost 4 bases and the J segment 7 bases; nucleotides outside the gene matches: 9. This CDR3 is built from 15 residues. The germline CDR1 and CDR2 sequences are SGHDN and FVKESK. CDR3 bases: TGTGCCAGCAGCCCCCGGGACAGGGGACGGGCTGGCTACACCTTC. It translates to CASSPRDRGRAGYTF.

This chain links TRBV9 with TRBJ1-2, with TRBD1 matching 7 bases. Germline V gives CDR1 SGDLS, CDR2 YYNGEE. The CDR3 contains 16 residues. Trimming cost V 0 bases and J 0 bases; bases outside gene matches: 5. The CDR3 spells CASSVVLQGANYGYTF. Written as DNA, the CDR3 is TGTGCCAGCAGCGTAGTTCTCCAGGGGGCTAACTATGGCTACACCTTC. Full variable domain (missing parts from reference TRBV9 and TRBJ1-2): DSGVTQTPKHLITATGQRVTLRCSPRSGDLSVYWYQQSLDQGLQFLIQYYNGEERAKGNILERFSAQQFPDLHSELNLSSLELGDSALYFCASSVVLQGANYGYTFGSGTRLTVV.

This sequence joins TRBV7-8 and TRBJ2-5; the D is unclear. CDR3 size: 14 residues. V was cut by 1 base and J by 0 bases, with 6 bases left in between. The germline V gene has CDR1 SGHVS and CDR2 FQNEAQ. The CDR3 nucleotides read TGTGCCAGCAGCTTAGGGCAGAACCAAGAGACCCAGTACTTC. Its protein product is CASSLGQNQETQYF.

V and J are TRBV5-1 and TRBJ2-1; possibly TRBD1 for D (6 bases). The CDR3 contains 12 residues. V lost 5 bases and J 8 bases, leaving 11 bases between the germline ends. The germline V gene has CDR1 SGHRS and CDR2 YFSETQ. The CDR3 bases are TGCGCCAGCAGAGGACAGCCCGATGAGCAGTTCTTC. Amino acid sequence: CASRGQPDEQFF.

The chain employs TRBV5-1 and TRBJ2-2; 8 bases are a match to TRBD1. Germline V gene data show CDR1 as SGHRS and CDR2 as YFSETQ. The CDR3 runs to 15 residues. V lost 3 bases, J lost 0 bases, and 1 base stayed unmatched. The CDR3 loop is CASSWGQANTGELFF. The CDR3 DNA follows: TGCGCCAGCAGCTGGGGACAGGCGAACACCGGGGAGCTGTTTTTT. The complete variable domain, with remaining parts taken from reference TRBV5-1 and TRBJ2-2, reads KAGVTQTPRYLIKTRGQQVTLSCSPISGHRSVSWYQQTPGQGLQFLFEYFSETQRNKGNFPGRFSGRQFSNSRSEMNVSTLELGDSALYLCASSWGQANTGELFFGEGSRLTVL.

Comment on this clone: At the DNA level, this CDR3 is encoded by other sequences in the same sample as well. The J gene is TRBJ2-7, the V gene TRBV19; TRBD2 might be the D (5 bases). V lost 5 bases to trimming and J lost 1 base, with 6 bases between them. From germline, CDR1 is LNHDA and CDR2 SQIVND (reference sequence). The CDR3 is 12 residues long. The CDR3 here is CASSPGSYEQYF. CDR3 DNA sequence: TGTGCCAGTAGTCCGGGATCCTACGAGCAGTACTTC.

This clone appeared once. V is TRBV11-3 and J is TRBJ1-1; D gene unclear. In germline, CDR1 is SGHNT, CDR2 YENEEA. The CDR3 sequence is 14 residues long. The ends were cut back, 4 bases at V and 2 bases at J, with 11 bases in the middle. The CDR3 DNA sequence: TGTGCCAGCAGCTCCGACGGGGTTAACACTGAAGCTTTCTTT. Its protein product is CASSSDGVNTEAFF.

The CDR3 region is CASSPTGAGQAFF. CDR3 DNA: TGTGCCAGCAGCCCCACAGGGGCCGGACAAGCTTTCTTT. This rearrangement joins TRBV27 to TRBJ1-1; TRBD1 matches at 7 bases. The trim removed 6 bases at V and 9 bases at J, leaving 10 bases unmatched. The CDR3 consists of 13 residues. The germline gives CDR1 MNHEY, CDR2 SMNVEV (reference sequence).

The V gene is TRBV9, the J gene TRBJ2-1, with 7 bases aligning to TRBD1. The V gene end was trimmed by 6 bases and the J gene end by 0 bases; junction bases not matched to a gene: 6. CDR1 SGDLS and CDR2 YYNGEE come from the germline V gene. CDR3 length: 15 amino acids. CDR3 sequence (DNA): TGTGCCAGCACCAGGGGGTTAAGCTCCTACAATGAGCAGTTCTTC. Its protein product is CASTRGLSSYNEQFF.

This rearrangement joins TRBV7-9 to TRBJ2-7; 9 bases map to TRBD2. This CDR3 comprises 14 residues. V lost 4 bases, J lost 5 bases, and 6 bases stayed unmatched. Germline CDR1 and CDR2: SEHNR and FQNEAQ (reference sequence). CDR3 bases: TGTGCCAGCAGCTCCCGGACTAGCGTTCACGAGCAGTACTTC. Amino acids: CASSSRTSVHEQYF.